Listed here are 6 T cell receptor beta chains from one sample, sequenced in a study of shared clonotypes between healthy human individuals. Here immunoSEQ multiplex PCR was the method, and the copy in TCRdb shows in-frame clones only, minus some. The sample shows over 850,000 clones, around 78% of them seen only once. What was sequenced was memory CD4+ T cells from PBMCs. Subset specified: CD45RA-negative fraction. The receptors come from a man between 18 and 35 years old in good health. Some clones in this sample may be carry-over from other donors' samples.

This clone was counted between two and nine times. The rearrangement uses TRBV7-2 and TRBJ1-2; D possibly corresponds to TRBD1 (6 bases). V lost 7 bases and J 0 bases, leaving 15 bases between the germline ends. This CDR3 has 15 amino acids. Germline values: CDR1 SGHTA, CDR2 FQGNSA. The CDR3 nucleotides are TGTGCCAGCAAGGGGGGACGGACAGCTAACTATGGCTACACCTTC. Protein product: CASKGGRTANYGYTF.

This chain connects TRBV28 to TRBJ2-3; D remains ambiguous. This CDR3 comprises 13 residues. V was shortened by 7 bases and J by 1 base, with 9 bases between the two germline ends. Germline V gives CDR1 MDHEN, CDR2 SYDVKM. CDR3 nucleotides: TGTGCCAGCACCAGCGTCGGCACAGATACGCAGTATTTT. The encoded protein is CASTSVGTDTQYF. Together with reference TRBV28 and TRBJ2-3, the CDR3 gives the full variable domain: DVKVTQSSRYLVKRTGEKVFLECVQDMDHENMFWYRQDPGLGLRLIYFSYDVKMKEKGDIPEGYSVSREKKERFSLILESASTNQTSMYLCASTSVGTDTQYFGPGTRLTVL.

Ten or more counts support this clone. The chain combines TRBV6-5 with TRBJ1-1; D not resolved. V shed 6 bases and J shed 5 bases, with 13 bases lying between them. CDR3 length: 13 residues. In germline, CDR1 is MNHEY, CDR2 SVGAGI. Here the CDR3 DNA reads TGTGCCAGCAGGCCAGGCTTGTTTACTGAAGCTTTCTTT. It encodes CASRPGLFTEAFF.

In its sample, this clone was seen a few times. The chain couples TRBV14 to TRBJ1-2; 7 bases align to TRBD1. Losses at the gene ends were 4 bases for V and 8 bases for J; bases not matched to a gene: 10. CDR1 SGHDN and CDR2 FVKESK come from the germline V gene. The CDR3 length is 14 residues. CDR3 loop: CASSLNRRQGGYTF. The CDR3 bases are TGTGCCAGCAGCCTAAACCGTCGACAGGGCGGCTACACCTTC.

V gene TRBV14 combines with J gene TRBJ2-7; D call uncertain. Trimming cost V 3 bases and J 5 bases, with 5 bases left between them. Germline CDR1 reads SGHDN; CDR2 reads FVKESK. The CDR3 spans 11 residues. Here the CDR3 reads CASSQRHEQYF. The CDR3 bases are TGTGCCAGCAGCCAGAGACACGAGCAGTACTTC.

Comment on this clone: The junction shows a germline mismatch at one end, possibly a read error. The rearrangement joins TRBV6-1 to TRBJ2-7; D not resolved. The CDR3 has 11 residues. From germline, CDR1 is MNHNS and CDR2 SASEGT. The DNA of the CDR3 is TGTGCCAGCAGTGAAGGCTCCCACCGATGGTTC. It codes for CASSEGSHRWF.